This T cell receptor (beta chain) originates from a study of T cells in Graves' hyperthyroidism and ophthalmopathy (dated by TCRdb to the late 2010s). As for the study more broadly: Peripheral blood samples were taken at initial diagnosis, before any treatment was given. An independent validation cohort of 18 to 20 hyperthyroidism patients and approximately 15 patients who later progressed to ophthalmopathy tested prospective prediction of ophthalmopathy. The paper describes TCR Vbeta CDR3 sequencing of 130 to 150 peripheral blood samples, made up of 43 ophthalmopathy patients, roughly 72 hyperthyroidism patients and 17 progressor patients. The roughly 91 discovery patients were randomly divided into training and test sets at a 7:3 ratio. Following sampling, methimazole starting at 30 mg daily was given to hyperthyroidism patients, and high-dose intravenous methylprednisolone was given to ophthalmopathy patients. In addition, the study compared T-cell repertoires in thyroid tissue and in blood from over 5 Graves' hyperthyroidism patients. To identify TCR V-J signatures that set the groups apart, the researchers used a discovery cohort of 100 or so patients, made up of under 50 with Graves' ophthalmopathy and 57 with stable Graves' hyperthyroidism. Here is what the overall study found, with its caveats: Sample size was not statistically predetermined, and investigators were not blinded to group allocation. In cross-validation, a model built on a 13 V-J signature told ophthalmopathy apart from stable hyperthyroidism with over 85% sensitivity and about 81% specificity, and in testing the same model reached 80%/75%. During validation, the model predicted progression to ophthalmopathy a median of roughly six months ahead of onset, with almost 71% sensitivity and about 75% specificity. Blood samples also contained most of the expanded thyroid clonotypes (frequency above 0.001), which suggests that blood repertoires may reflect thyroid immune responses.

As to this clonotype: No antigen is known for it. No much larger clone is present one base from it, and per-base qualities are unavailable.

Deletion took 0 bases off V and 2 bases off J, with a span of 7 bases between the germline ends. Reading the germline V gene gives CDR1 MNHEY and CDR2 SVGEGT. The CDR3 starts with the cysteine, ends with the phenylalanine, and has 15 residues. The only DNA kept is the CDR3, 45 bases in frame from the first base. Amplification of TCR beta CDR3 regions was carried out from RNA transcripts. A first-round RT-PCR of the TCR CDR3 used the HTBI primer set with the Qiagen OneStep RT-PCR kit. Libraries were constructed in a second round of multiplex PCR, after which size selection and purification were carried out. Libraries were sequenced paired-end with 100 bp reads on an Illumina HiSeq2000. From the authors' description of their analysis: Raw data were processed with SOAPnuke, discarding reads with adapters, uncalled bases, mean Phred below 15, or no exact constant-primer or identifier match. High-quality paired reads were merged with COPE v1.2.5, and unique nucleotide sequences were defined as clonotypes. Clonotypes were aligned to IMGT TRBV, TRBD and TRBJ reference segments using MiTCR v1.1. Only V-J combinations with frequency above 0.0001, covering 99% to 99.2% of repertoires, were analysed. A TCS score was defined as the ratio between F50 (clonal expansion) and ExV (chaos), using BLOSUM62-based TCRdist between CDR3 peptides within each V-J. Welch's t-statistics and random forest reduced just over 500 V-J features to roughly 13, which were used in a naive Bayes classifier (R e1071). Starting from the raw public reads, TCRdb applied fastp trimming at Q25, assembled clones with MiXCR and retained in-frame beta chains. Here each entry gathers all rows of one CDR3 protein and keeps the most common genes and DNA. Clone size and V and J calls follow TCRdb, not the original study. The sample table lists about 640,000 distinct CDR3 sequences, about 14% of them with a count of one. Clones ranked in the top ten supply around 13% of the sample.

Ophthalmopathy patients had moderately to severely active disease, Clinical Activity Score of at least 3, NOSPECS grade of at least 4, and duration under 3 months. Exclusion was applied to patients with uncontrolled infections, other autoimmune diseases, pregnancy or lactation. Diagnoses were based on clinical symptoms, serum thyroxine and TRAb, thyroid ultrasound and orbital computed tomography. Ficoll-Paque density gradient centrifugation was used to isolate PBMCs from around 9.1 ml of fresh peripheral blood. Total RNA was extracted using Trizol reagent, and RNA quality was assessed on an Agilent 2100 Bioanalyzer.

This clonotype was sampled from a woman aged 45-60 years with Graves' ophthalmopathy. The chain is made from TRBV6-2 or TRBV6-3 and TRBJ2-2, with the identity of the D gene unclear. Source material: blood. The DNA sequence is given as TGTGCCAGCAGTTACTCCACACTTAACACCGGGGAGCTGTTTTTT. Its amino acids are CASSYSTLNTGELFF.